What follows are 15 T cell receptor beta chains derived from one specimen sequenced in a study of read filtering for tumor transcriptome and immune sequencing. The library was built from approximately 400 ng RNA with molecular barcoded adaptors for alpha/delta and beta/gamma chains. In TCRdb, the reads were re-called with MiXCR into one record per CDR3 protein. The table lists some 41,000 distinct CDR3 sequences, 10% to 15% of them singletons. Input material: a population of CD138-negative cells sorted from bone marrow. These receptors all come from a donor older than 35 with multiple myeloma.

This clonotype was recorded at least ten times. The V call is TRBV4-1, the J call TRBJ1-2; 8 bases align to TRBD1. Germline CDR1 reads MGHRA; CDR2 reads YSYEKL. Germline trimming cut 4 bases from V and 2 bases from J; bases unmatched to any gene: 6. CDR3 length: 15 residues. CDR3 sequence reads: CASSPGQGSNYGYTF. CDR3 in DNA: TGCGCCAGCAGCCCAGGACAGGGATCCAACTATGGCTACACCTTC.

This clonotype has at least ten counts. The gene calls are TRBV27 and TRBJ2-3; 9 bases map to TRBD1. V shed 5 bases, J shed 2 bases, and the junction held 5 bases outside the gene matches. The CDR3 consists of 15 residues. Per the germline V gene, CDR1 is MNHEY and CDR2 is SMNVEV (reference sequence). The CDR3 DNA is TGTGCCAGCAGTGCCGGGACAGGGACCACAGATACGCAGTATTTT. Residues: CASSAGTGTTDTQYF.

Only a few counts were recorded for this clonotype. The V call is TRBV28, the J call TRBJ2-7; 9 nucleotides align to TRBD2. CDR3 length: 14 amino acids. Germline V gene sequence: CDR1 MDHEN, CDR2 SYDVKM. Trimming removed 4 bases from V and 3 bases from J; junction bases left unmatched: 4. The CDR3 coding sequence is TGTGCCAGCAGTTATGCGGGGGGGTACTACGAGCAGTACTTC. This encodes CASSYAGGYYEQYF.

The sample holds many counts of this clonotype. The rearrangement joins TRBV6-1 to TRBJ2-3; D possibly corresponds to TRBD1 (5 bases). Germline CDR1 reads MNHNS; CDR2 reads SASEGT. Trimming stripped 7 bases from V and 2 bases from J, with 10 bases between. The CDR3 contains 13 residues. CDR3 nucleotide sequence: TGTGCCAGCATTGGACACAACACAGATACGCAGTATTTT. Protein: CASIGHNTDTQYF.

With respect to this clonotype: This may be a read error: a much more frequent sequence differs by one nucleotide. The chain links TRBV27 to TRBJ2-7; D possibly corresponds to TRBD2 (5 bases). The length of the CDR3 is 13 residues. From germline, CDR1 is MNHEY and CDR2 SMNVEV (reference sequence). As DNA, the CDR3 is TGTGCCAGCAGTTTTGGGAGTTCCTACGCGCAGTACTTC. Residues: CASSFGSSYAQYF.

This clonotype came up many times. The V call is TRBV11-2, the J call TRBJ1-5; no reliable D call. CDR1 and CDR2 (germline): SGHAT, FQNNGV. Trimming shortened V by 6 bases and J by 9 bases, and 12 bases separated the two germline ends. The CDR3 is made up of 12 amino acids. The CDR3 DNA is TGTGCCAGCAGGCTCCAGGCTGGGCCCCAGCATTTT. Its protein product is CASRLQAGPQHF.

This clonotype was counted at least ten times. The DNA is omitted, as the CDR3 cannot be located on it reliably, and the CDR3 follows TCRdb's listing. This chain connects TRBV19 to TRBJ2-1; the table names TRBD2, a call not compared with the DNA. Germline CDR1 and CDR2: LNHDA and SQIVND (reference sequence). The CDR3 length equals 15 residues, ends included. CDR3 amino acids: CASTSGLAGETEQFF.

This clonotype was seen at least ten times. The genes are TRBV10-2 and TRBJ2-3; D possibly corresponds to TRBD1 (5 bases). Trimming cost V 0 bases and J 4 bases, with 11 bases left between them. The CDR3 spans 15 residues. Germline assignment: CDR1 WSHSY and CDR2 SAAADI. CDR3 in amino acids: CASSESIAGSDTQYF. In nucleotides, the CDR3 is TGCGCCAGCAGTGAGTCGATTGCAGGGTCAGATACGCAGTATTTT.

This clonotype has a handful of counts. This chain connects TRBV20-1 to TRBJ2-2; TRBD2 might be the D (5 bases). The CDR3 covers 14 residues. Deletions cut 0 bases from V and 5 bases from J, with 10 bases between. Per the germline V gene, CDR1 is DFQATT and CDR2 is SNEGSKA (reference sequence). CDR3 residues: CSARDPRGTGELFF. The DNA of the CDR3 is TGCAGTGCTAGAGATCCCCGGGGTACCGGGGAGCTGTTTTTT.

In its sample, this clonotype was seen many times. The chain recombines TRBV19 with TRBJ2-2; 9 nucleotides align to TRBD1. V shed 4 bases and J 5 bases; nucleotides not matched to a gene: 2. This CDR3 has 14 residues. CDR1 and CDR2 (germline): LNHDA, SQIVND (reference sequence). CDR3 coding DNA: TGTGCCAGTAGTACCGGGACAGGGACCGGGGAGCTGTTTTTT. It codes for CASSTGTGTGELFF.

The sample holds many counts of this clonotype. The chain carries TRBV5-1 and TRBJ2-3; 12 positions agree with TRBD2. The trim removed 5 bases at V and 3 bases at J, leaving 1 base unmatched. The germline V gene has CDR1 SGHRS and CDR2 YFSETQ. The CDR3 is 14 amino acids. The CDR3 DNA follows: TGCGCCAGCAGAGGACTAGCGGGAACAGATACGCAGTATTTT. Its protein is CASRGLAGTDTQYF.

The J gene is TRBJ2-2, the V gene TRBV5-4, with 10 bases fitting TRBD1. Germline lookup yields CDR1 SGHNT and CDR2 YYREEE (reference sequence). The CDR3 is made up of 17 amino acids. V was pared by 1 base and J by 6 bases, with 9 bases of the junction left unmatched. CDR3 coding DNA: TGTGCCAGCAGCTTGAGTAGTGGGACAGGGGTCGCCGGGGAGCTGTTTTTT. This gives the protein CASSLSSGTGVAGELFF.

This clonotype was detected many times. The chain combines TRBV13 with TRBJ2-5, with D perhaps TRBD2 (6 bases). Germline V gene lookup returns CDR1 PRHDT and CDR2 FYEKMQ (reference sequence). The ends were cut back, 0 bases at V and 5 bases at J, with 22 bases in the middle. The CDR3 covers 18 residues. CDR3 sequence reads: CASSLGKGTVNTRETQYF. CDR3 nucleotides: TGTGCCAGCAGCTTAGGAAAAGGGACTGTGAATACTCGGGAGACCCAGTACTTC.

This clonotype turned up a few times. The J gene is TRBJ1-2, the V gene TRBV29-1, with D possibly matching TRBD1 (5 bases). CDR1 and CDR2 from the germline V gene are SQVTM and ANQGSEA. Trimming removed 7 bases from V and 0 bases from J, with 15 bases in between. The CDR3 covers 14 residues. Written as DNA, the CDR3 is TGCAGCGGGGGGGGTCTACAAGCTAACTATGGCTACACCTTC. It translates to CSGGGLQANYGYTF.

The sample holds many counts of this clonotype. The genes are TRBV19 and TRBJ1-2, with a possible D match to TRBD1 (6 bases). Trimming took off 7 bases at V and 2 bases at J, with 14 bases between the two ends. The CDR3 covers 14 residues. Per germline, CDR1 LNHDA and CDR2 SQIVND (reference sequence). The CDR3 spells CASTPDSSNYGYTF. CDR3 in DNA: TGTGCCAGTACCCCGGACAGCTCAAACTATGGCTACACCTTC.